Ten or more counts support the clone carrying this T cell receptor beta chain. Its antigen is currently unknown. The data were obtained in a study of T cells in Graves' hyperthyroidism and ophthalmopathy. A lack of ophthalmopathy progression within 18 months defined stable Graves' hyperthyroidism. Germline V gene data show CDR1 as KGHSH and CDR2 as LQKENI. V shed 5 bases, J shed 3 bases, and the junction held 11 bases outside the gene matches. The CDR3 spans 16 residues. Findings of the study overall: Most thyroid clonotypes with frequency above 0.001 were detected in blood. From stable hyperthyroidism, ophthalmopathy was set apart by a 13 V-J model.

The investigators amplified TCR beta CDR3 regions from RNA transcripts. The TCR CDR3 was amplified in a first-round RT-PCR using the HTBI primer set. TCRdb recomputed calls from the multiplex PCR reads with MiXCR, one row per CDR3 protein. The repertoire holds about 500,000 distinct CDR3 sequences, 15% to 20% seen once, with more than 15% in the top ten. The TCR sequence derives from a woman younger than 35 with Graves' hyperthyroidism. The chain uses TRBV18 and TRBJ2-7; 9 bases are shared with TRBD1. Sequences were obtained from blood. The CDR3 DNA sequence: TGTGCCAGCTCAACCCGAGACAGGGGGACCGTCTACGAGCAGTACTTC. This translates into CASSTRDRGTVYEQYF.